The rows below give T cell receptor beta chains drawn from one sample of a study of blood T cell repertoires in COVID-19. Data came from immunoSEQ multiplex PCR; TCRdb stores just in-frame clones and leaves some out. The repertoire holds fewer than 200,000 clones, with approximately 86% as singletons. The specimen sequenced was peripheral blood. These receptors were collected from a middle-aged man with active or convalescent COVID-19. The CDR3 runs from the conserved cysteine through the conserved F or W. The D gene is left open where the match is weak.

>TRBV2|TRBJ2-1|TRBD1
CASSAGTGPLNEQFF
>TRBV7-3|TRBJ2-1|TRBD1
CASSPPGDRVNEQFF
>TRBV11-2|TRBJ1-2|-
CASSLEPPPVYYGYTF
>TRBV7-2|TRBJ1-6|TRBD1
CASSLLQGINSPLHF
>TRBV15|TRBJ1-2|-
CATSRAERDLDGYTF
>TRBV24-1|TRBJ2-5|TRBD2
CATSDYGTSSWETQYF
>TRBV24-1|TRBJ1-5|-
CATSDRKPGGDQPQHF
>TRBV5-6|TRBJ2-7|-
CASSSIYEQYF
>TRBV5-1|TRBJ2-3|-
CASSLGPAATDTQYF
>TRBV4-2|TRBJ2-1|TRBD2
CASSQVLAGSGEQFF
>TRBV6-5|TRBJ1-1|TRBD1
CASTQTGRSEAFF
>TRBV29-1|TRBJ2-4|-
CSVGQGKREGDIQYF
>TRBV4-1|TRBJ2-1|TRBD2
CASSQDKTSGHHNEQFF
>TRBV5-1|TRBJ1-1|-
CASSLMSGGEAFF
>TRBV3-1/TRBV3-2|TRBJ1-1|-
CASSQVGEETEAFF
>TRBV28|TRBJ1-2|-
CASSLDLQGNYGYTF
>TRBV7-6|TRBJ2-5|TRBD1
CASSLAPQGQETQYF
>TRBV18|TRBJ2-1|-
CASSPPNAGGHNEQFF
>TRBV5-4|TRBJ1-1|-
CASSFVGENTEAFF
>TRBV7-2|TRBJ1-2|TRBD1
CASTLGTGNYGYTF
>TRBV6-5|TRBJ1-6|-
CASNAREEGYSPLHF
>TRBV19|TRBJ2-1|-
CASSTPGRGQFF
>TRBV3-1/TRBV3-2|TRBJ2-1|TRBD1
CASSQGGTGGNEQFF
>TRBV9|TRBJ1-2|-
CASSAQGAAYGYTF
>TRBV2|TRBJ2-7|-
CATRSESFLYEQYF
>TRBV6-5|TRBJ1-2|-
CASSRGLNYGYTF
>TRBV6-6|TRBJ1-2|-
CASSYPRGGENGYTF
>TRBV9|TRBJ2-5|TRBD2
CASSVDSGGITETQYF
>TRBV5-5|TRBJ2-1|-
CASSSRSYSHEQFF
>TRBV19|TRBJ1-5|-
CASNGVNSNQPQHF
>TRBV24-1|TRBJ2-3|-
CATPGISGTDTQYF
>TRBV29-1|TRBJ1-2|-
CSVLMQGNYGYTF
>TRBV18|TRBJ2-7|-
CASSTAAAEQYF
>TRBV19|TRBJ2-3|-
CASSVDYSKQYF
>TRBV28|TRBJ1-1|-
CASRSPPAEAFF
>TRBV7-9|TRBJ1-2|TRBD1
CASSEPEGAGTF
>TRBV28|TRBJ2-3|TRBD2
CASSPGGVPDTQYF
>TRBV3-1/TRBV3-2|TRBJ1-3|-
CASSQERNTIYF
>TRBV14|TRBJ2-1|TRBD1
CASSPRTGKNERQFF
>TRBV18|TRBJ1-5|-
CASSPQSGTPNQPQHF
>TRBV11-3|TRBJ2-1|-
CASSLVGASYNEQFF
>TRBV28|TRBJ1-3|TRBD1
CASSEQGVGNTIYF
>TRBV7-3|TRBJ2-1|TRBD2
CASSSEGLAIEQFF
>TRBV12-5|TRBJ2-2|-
CASGSGGPTGELFF
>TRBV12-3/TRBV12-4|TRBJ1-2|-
CASSLAEGIGYTF
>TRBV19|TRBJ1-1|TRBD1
CASRTGASGHTEAFF
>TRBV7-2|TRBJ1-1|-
CASSNDAGTEAFF
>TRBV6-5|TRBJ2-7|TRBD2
CASSTSGVYEQYF
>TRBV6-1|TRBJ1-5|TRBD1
CASSEDRGDQPQHF
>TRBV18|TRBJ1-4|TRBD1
CASSPGTVDEKLFF
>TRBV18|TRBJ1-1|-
CASSSDTEAFF